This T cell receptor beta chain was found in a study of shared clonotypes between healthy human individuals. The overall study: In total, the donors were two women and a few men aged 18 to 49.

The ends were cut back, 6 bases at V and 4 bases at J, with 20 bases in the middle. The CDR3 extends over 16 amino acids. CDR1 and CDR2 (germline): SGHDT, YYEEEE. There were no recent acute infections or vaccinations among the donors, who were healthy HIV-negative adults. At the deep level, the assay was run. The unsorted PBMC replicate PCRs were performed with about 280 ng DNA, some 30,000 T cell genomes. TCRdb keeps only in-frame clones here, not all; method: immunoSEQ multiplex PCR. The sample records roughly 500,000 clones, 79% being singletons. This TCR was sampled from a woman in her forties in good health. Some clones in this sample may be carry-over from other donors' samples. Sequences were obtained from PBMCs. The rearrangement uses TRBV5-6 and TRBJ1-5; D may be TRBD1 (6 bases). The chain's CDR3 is CASTFGGRGANQPQHF. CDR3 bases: TGTGCCAGCACCTTCGGGGGGCGGGGGGCAAATCAGCCCCAGCATTTT.